One sample yielded the 8 T cell receptor beta chains listed below, sequenced in a study of blood T cell repertoires in COVID-19 (dated by TCRdb to the early 2020s). Libraries were prepared through the immunoSEQ multiplex PCR assay. TCRdb took over this immuneACCESS table, retaining in-frame rearrangements with V and J assigned. Such tables are incomplete; in checked studies, under half of the missing clones stem from an unresolved V gene, and the remainder is unexplained. This sample lists 300,000 to 350,000 clones; around 90% were detected once. The ten largest clones add up to 0.8% to 1.3% of the sample. The sequenced sample consisted of peripheral blood. These receptors were taken from a woman between 35 and 50 years old with COVID-19, enrolled during active disease.

To note about this clone: Other DNA sequences from this sample encode an identical CDR3 as well. This chain uses TRBV19 with TRBJ1-5; the D is unclear. With 1 base removed from V and 1 base from J, the gap between germline ends came to 5 bases. The CDR3 sequence is 14 residues long. CDR1 LNHDA and CDR2 SQIVND come from the germline V gene (reference sequence). CDR3 region: CASSIGRSNQPQHF. DNA for the CDR3: TGTGCCAGTAGTATAGGCAGAAGCAATCAGCCCCAGCATTTT.

The V and J genes are TRBV2 and TRBJ1-1; tentatively, D is TRBD1 (5 bases). Germline-derived CDR1 and CDR2 are SNHLY and FYNNEI. This CDR3 is built from 17 residues. V lost 0 bases and J lost 3, with 17 bases in between. This CDR3 is CASSEAVGRGEHTEAFF. The CDR3, as DNA: TGTGCCAGCAGTGAAGCGGTAGGGCGGGGGGAGCACACTGAAGCTTTCTTT.

The V and J genes are TRBV4-3 and TRBJ2-7; 11 bases match TRBD2. In germline, CDR1 is LGHNA, CDR2 YSLEER. The CDR3 consists of 17 residues. V dropped 4 bases and J dropped 0; count of bases not matched to a gene: 8. CDR3 sequence (DNA): TGCGCCAGCAGCCCGTGGACTAGCGGGTCCCGCTCCTACGAGCAGTACTTC. It yields the protein CASSPWTSGSRSYEQYF.

The rearrangement uses TRBV4-2 and TRBJ2-7; TRBD1 matches 11 bases. V lost 4 bases and J lost 6; bases outside the gene matches: 2. CDR1 and CDR2 from the germline V gene are LGHNA and YNFKEQ. This CDR3 has 13 amino acids. As DNA, the CDR3 is TGTGCCAGCAGCCGCGGGACAGGGGGCGAGCAGTACTTC. This translates into CASSRGTGGEQYF.

This clone appeared once. In DNA form, the CDR3 reads TGTGCCAGCAGTGAATCCTCAGTTTCATACAATGAGCAGTTCTTC. The encoded protein is CASSESSVSYNEQFF. The rearrangement uses TRBV6-4 and TRBJ2-1, with unresolved D. Trimming removed 3 bases from V and 4 bases from J, with 13 bases in between. The CDR3 is 15 amino acids. The germline V gene encodes CDR1 MRHNA and CDR2 SNTAGT.

This sequence joins TRBV5-1 and TRBJ2-7, with D perhaps matching TRBD1 (6 bases). Germline-derived CDR1 and CDR2 are SGHRS and YFSETQ. The V end lost 4 bases, the J end lost 2 bases, and 13 bases lay between the germline ends. This CDR3 spans 14 amino acids. The CDR3 DNA sequence: TGCGCCAGCAGCACGGACAGTTCAGCCTACGAGCAGTACTTC. It codes for CASSTDSSAYEQYF.

The chain joins TRBV27 to TRBJ1-1; D ambiguous. The length of the CDR3 is 11 residues. V was clipped by 5 bases and J by 7 bases, with 8 bases between them. The germline V gene has CDR1 MNHEY and CDR2 SMNVEV (reference sequence). CDR3 protein: CASSLGSEAFF. The DNA of the CDR3 is TGTGCCAGCAGTCTGGGGAGTGAAGCTTTCTTT.

A single count supports this clone. The V gene is TRBV6-5, the J gene TRBJ1-1; D is uncertain. The V and J ends lost 6 bases and 4 bases respectively, with 12 bases between them. CDR3 length: 13 residues. Germline-derived CDR1 and CDR2 are MNHEY and SVGAGI. This CDR3 is CASREPMSTEAFF. DNA of the CDR3: TGTGCCAGCAGAGAGCCTATGAGCACTGAAGCTTTCTTT.